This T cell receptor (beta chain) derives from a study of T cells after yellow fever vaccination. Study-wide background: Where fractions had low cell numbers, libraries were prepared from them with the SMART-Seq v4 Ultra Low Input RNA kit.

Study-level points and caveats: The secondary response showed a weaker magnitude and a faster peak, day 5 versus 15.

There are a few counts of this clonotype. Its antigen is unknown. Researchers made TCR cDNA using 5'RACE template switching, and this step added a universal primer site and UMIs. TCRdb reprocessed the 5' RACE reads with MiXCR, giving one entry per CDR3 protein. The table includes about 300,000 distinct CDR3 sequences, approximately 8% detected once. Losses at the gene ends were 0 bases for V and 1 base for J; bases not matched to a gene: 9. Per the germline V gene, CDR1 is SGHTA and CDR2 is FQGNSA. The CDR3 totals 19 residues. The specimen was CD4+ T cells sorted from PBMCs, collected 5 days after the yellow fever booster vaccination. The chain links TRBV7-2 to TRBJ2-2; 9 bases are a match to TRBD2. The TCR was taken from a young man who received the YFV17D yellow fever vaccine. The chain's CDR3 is CASSLAPPQRGVNTGELFF. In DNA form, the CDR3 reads TGTGCCAGCAGCTTAGCCCCACCCCAGCGGGGGGTGAACACCGGGGAGCTGTTTTTT.